This T cell receptor beta chain was observed in a study of radiation and T cells in renal cell carcinoma (TCRdb year 2020). About the study as a whole: Samples came from a clinical trial, in which primary renal cell carcinomas received 15 Gy stereotactic body radiation therapy followed by nephrectomy 4 weeks later. Across all 55 or so samples, 3.5 million to 4.5 million unique CDR3 nucleotide sequences encoding around 2,500,000 unique CDR3 amino acid sequences were identified. In total, approximately 54 samples, comprising approximately 26 tumors and roughly 27 peripheral blood samples, were subjected to TCR beta sequencing. Points the paper makes about the study in general: Because pretreatment tumor biopsies were not available, the baseline intratumoral presence of clonotypes could not be determined. In blood, the top tumor clonotypes increased between baseline and 2 weeks post-radiation and then shrank by 4 weeks, which suggests that tumor-resident clones expanded only transiently. Tracking of blood repertoire dynamics stopped at roughly four weeks after treatment, with no follow-up past that point. Because the trial had a single-armed design, the trial could not examine how radiation dose or scheduling affected the TCR repertoire.

Taken with the paper, the label for time point translates to: blood 2 weeks post-SBRT. The treatment or condition label for this specimen denotes: 15 Gy SBRT to primary tumor, nephrectomy 4 weeks later. To follow tumor-enriched clonotypes, peripheral blood was collected serially from radiation-treated patients at baseline and again at 2 weeks and 4 weeks after SBRT. All patients had renal cell carcinoma with clear cell pathology. The QIAamp DNA Blood Mini Kit (Qiagen) was used to prepare genomic DNA for TCR sequencing. Only samples passing all quality control checks were included in the analyses. This clone showed up just a few times. Its antigen remains undetermined. One base away there is no much larger clone; base qualities are not given. The CDR3, from cysteine to phenylalanine, totals 17 residues. Only the CDR3 portion is preserved as DNA: 51 bases, with reading frame beginning at the first base. The trim is 2 bases for V and 4 bases for J, with a gap of 21 bases between the germline ends. The germline V gene gives CDR1 as SGDLS and CDR2 as YYNGEE.

Following the manufacturer's recommendations, the immunoSEQ kit was used to generate TCR beta libraries from genomic DNA. For library preparation, a first multiplex PCR was performed with proprietary primers, followed by a second PCR in which unique barcodes were added, and bead cleanups were performed after each round. Each sample batch included a kit-provided positive control reaction and a negative control reaction. The final libraries underwent checking on an Agilent 4200 TapeStation D1000 ScreenTape, volumetric pooling, and quantification by qPCR. An Illumina NextSeq500 fitted with a MidOutput 150-cycle cartridge performed the sequencing, running 156 Read1 cycles and 15 Index1 cycles with the kit's custom primers. The pooled library was loaded at approximately 0.96 pM, and about 20% PhiX control was spiked in. Processing in the source paper ran as follows. The vendor-processed data were analyzed in R, and a clonotype was defined as all T cells that share the same CDR3 nucleotide sequence. For clone abundance analyses, frequencies were normalized to the 10,000 most abundant clones in each sample. Public T cell clones, averaging fewer than five per sample, were removed before analysis. A difference in abundance of at least 32-fold between compartments was used to define tumor-enriched and baseline blood-enriched clonotypes. A beta-binomial differential abundance model was used to identify clonotypes that were expanded or contracted between blood time points. Tumor-blood repertoire similarity was measured with the Baroni-Urbani and Buser coefficient, and groups were compared using two-tailed Wilcoxon tests in R. TCRdb took over this immuneACCESS table, retaining in-frame rearrangements with V and J assigned. Such tables are incomplete; in checked studies, under half of the missing clones stem from an unresolved V gene, and the remainder is unexplained. V, J and clone size derive from that table, while D and trimming were established from the DNA sequence. This sample has 120,000 or so clones in its table, and over 75% of those were observed once. 5.8% of the sample belongs to the ten largest clones.

This sample comprised blood, obtained from a patient whose treatment included radiotherapy and nephrectomy. The chain is assembled from TRBV9 and TRBJ1-1; matching of 6 bases hints at TRBD1 as the D gene. The TCR comes from a man aged 45-65 years with renal cell carcinoma. Here the CDR3 is given as CASSVGQVLDRSTEAFF. Here is the DNA: TGTGCCAGCAGCGTGGGTCAGGTTCTGGACAGAAGCACTGAAGCTTTCTTT.